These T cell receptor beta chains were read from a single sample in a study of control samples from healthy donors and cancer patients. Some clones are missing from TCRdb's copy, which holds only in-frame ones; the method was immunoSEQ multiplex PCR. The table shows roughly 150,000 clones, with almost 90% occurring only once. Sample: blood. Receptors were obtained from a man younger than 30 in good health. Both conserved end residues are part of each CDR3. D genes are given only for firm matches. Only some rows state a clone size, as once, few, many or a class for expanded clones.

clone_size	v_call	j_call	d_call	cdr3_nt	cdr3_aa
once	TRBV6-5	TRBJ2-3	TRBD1	TGTGCCAGCAGCCGGACAGGACCCGCTCGGGATACGCAGTATTTT	CASSRTGPARDTQYF
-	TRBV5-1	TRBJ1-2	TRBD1	TGCGCCAGCAGTTCGACAGGGGCGTCAAACTATGGCTACACCTTC	CASSSTGASNYGYTF
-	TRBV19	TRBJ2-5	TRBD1	TGTGCCAGTAGTGCCGGACAGGGGGCGCGGGAGACCCAGTACTTC	CASSAGQGARETQYF
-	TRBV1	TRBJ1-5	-	TGCACCAGCAGTCCTACAACGGACAGCAGCAATCAGCCCCAGCATTTT	CTSSPTTDSSNQPQHF
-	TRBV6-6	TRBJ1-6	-	TGTGCCAGCATGAAACAGGCTGTAAAGTCACCCCTCCACTTT	CASMKQAVKSPLHF
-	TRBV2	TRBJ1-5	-	TGTGCCAGCAGCGATCCTCTGCAGACCCAGCATTTT	CASSDPLQTQHF
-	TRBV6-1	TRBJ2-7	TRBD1	TGTGCCAGCAGTGAACCAGGGGGCGGCTACGAGCAGTACTTC	CASSEPGGGYEQYF
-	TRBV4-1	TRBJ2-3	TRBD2	TGCGCCAGCAGCCAAGTCCTCCGGGGGGGCGGAACAGATACGCAGTATTTT	CASSQVLRGGGTDTQYF
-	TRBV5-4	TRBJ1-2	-	TGTGCCAGCAGCTTCGAGGGATTGGGGCGTGGTGGTGGCTACACCTTC	CASSFEGLGRGGGYTF
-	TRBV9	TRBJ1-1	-	TGTGCCAGCAGCGTAGATGACACTGAAGCTTTCTTT	CASSVDDTEAFF
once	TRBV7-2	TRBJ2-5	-	TGTGCCAGCAGCAGCACACGCCCAGGAGAGACCCAGTACTTC	CASSSTRPGETQYF
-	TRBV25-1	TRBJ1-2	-	TGTGCCAGCAGTGAATATGGGACACCCGACGGCTACACCTTC	CASSEYGTPDGYTF
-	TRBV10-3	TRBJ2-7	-	TGTGCCATCAGTGAGTCAGGAGCCAGCGCCGAGCAGTACTTC	CAISESGASAEQYF
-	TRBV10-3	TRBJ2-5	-	TGTGCCATCAGTGATGAAGGGCAGGACCAAGAGACCCAGTACTTC	CAISDEGQDQETQYF
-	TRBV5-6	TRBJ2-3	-	TGTGCCAGCAGCTTGGACCGGGACTCTTACACAGATACGCAGTATTTT	CASSLDRDSYTDTQYF
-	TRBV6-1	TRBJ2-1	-	TGTGCCAGCAGTGTTTCCTCATTAAGCTCCTACAATGAGCAGTTCTTC	CASSVSSLSSYNEQFF
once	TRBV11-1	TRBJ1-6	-	TGTGCCAGCAGCTTAACCCCACCTGATCCTCCCCACTTT	CASSLTPPDPPHF
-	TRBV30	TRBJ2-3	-	TGTGCCTGGAGCCTCCCCACTTCCAGAGGGGCAGATACGCAGTATTTT	CAWSLPTSRGADTQYF
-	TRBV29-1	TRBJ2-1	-	TGCAGCGTTGACAGAAGCCTGTACAATGAGCAGTTCTTC	CSVDRSLYNEQFF
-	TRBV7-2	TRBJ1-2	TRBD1	TGTGCCAGCAGCTTATATGCCCGGCGAACCGGGACAGGGGGCGGCTACACCTTC	CASSLYARRTGTGGGYTF
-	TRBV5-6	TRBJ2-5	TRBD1	TGTGCCAGCAGCTCCTCCGGGACAGGGTCCCCAGAGACCCAGTACTTC	CASSSSGTGSPETQYF
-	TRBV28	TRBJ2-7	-	TGTGCCAGCAGTACTAGGTGGGGCGAGCAGTACTTC	CASSTRWGEQYF
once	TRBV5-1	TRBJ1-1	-	TGCGCCAGCAGCTTGGTCGTGGGGCGGGAAACTGAAGCTTTCTTT	CASSLVVGRETEAFF
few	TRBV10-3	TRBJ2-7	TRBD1	TGTGCCATCAGTGAGGCTTTGGGACAGCCCTACGAGCAGTACTTC	CAISEALGQPYEQYF
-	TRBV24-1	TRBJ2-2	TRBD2	TGTGCCACCAGTGACCACGGGACTAGCGGGGGGGGAACCGGGGAGCTGTTTTTT	CATSDHGTSGGGTGELFF
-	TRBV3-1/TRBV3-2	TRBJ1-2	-	TGTGCCAGCAGCCAACAGGGTTATGGCTACACCTTC	CASSQQGYGYTF
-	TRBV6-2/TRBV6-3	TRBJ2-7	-	TGTGCCAGCAGCCCATTTGACAACACCTACGAGCAGTACTTC	CASSPFDNTYEQYF
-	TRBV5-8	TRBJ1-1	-	TGTGCCAGCAGCTTTTACACCGGGTTTGAAGCTTTCTTT	CASSFYTGFEAFF
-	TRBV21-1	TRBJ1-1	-	TGTGCCAGCAGCACCTTACAGGGGGCGGACACTGAAGCTTTCTTT	CASSTLQGADTEAFF
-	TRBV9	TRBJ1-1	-	TGTGCCAGCAGCGTAGGGGTAGGGGGTGAAGCTTTCTTT	CASSVGVGGEAFF
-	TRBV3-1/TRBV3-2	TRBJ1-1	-	TGTGCCAGCAGCCAAGATGAAGTGACCCCGAACACTGAAGCTTTCTTT	CASSQDEVTPNTEAFF
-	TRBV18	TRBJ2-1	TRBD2	TGTGCCAGCTCACCGTTAGGCGGGGGGTACAATGAGCAGTTCTTC	CASSPLGGGYNEQFF
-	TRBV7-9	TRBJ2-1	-	TGTGCCAGCAGCTTATACGATTACAATGAGCAGTTCTTC	CASSLYDYNEQFF
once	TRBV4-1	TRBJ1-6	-	TGCGCCAGCAGCCAAGTTAGGTCACCCCTCCACTTT	CASSQVRSPLHF
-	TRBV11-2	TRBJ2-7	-	TGTGCCAGCAGCTTAGCCACCGGGCGAAAAAAGTACTTC	CASSLATGRKKYF
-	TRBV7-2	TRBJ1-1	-	TGTGCCAGCAGCCCCTACTTGAACACTGAAGCTTTCTTT	CASSPYLNTEAFF
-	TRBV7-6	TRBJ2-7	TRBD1	TGTGCCAGCAGCTGGGGAGGACAGGGCGGCGAGCAGTACTTC	CASSWGGQGGEQYF